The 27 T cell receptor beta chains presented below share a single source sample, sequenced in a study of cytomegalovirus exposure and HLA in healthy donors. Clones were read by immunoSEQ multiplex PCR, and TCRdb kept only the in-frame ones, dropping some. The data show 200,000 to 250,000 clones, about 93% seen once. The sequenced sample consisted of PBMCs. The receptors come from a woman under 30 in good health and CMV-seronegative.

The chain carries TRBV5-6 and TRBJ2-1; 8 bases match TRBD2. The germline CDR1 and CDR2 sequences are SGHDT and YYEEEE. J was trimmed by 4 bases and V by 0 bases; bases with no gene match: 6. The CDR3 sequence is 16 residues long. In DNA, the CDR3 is TGTGCCAGCAGCTTGGCCTTACTAGCGGTTTACAATGAGCAGTTCTTC. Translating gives CASSLALLAVYNEQFF.

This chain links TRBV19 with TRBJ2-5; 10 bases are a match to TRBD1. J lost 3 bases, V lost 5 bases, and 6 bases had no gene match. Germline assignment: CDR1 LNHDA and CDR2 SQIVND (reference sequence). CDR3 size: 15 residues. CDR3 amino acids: CASSARQGAKETQYF. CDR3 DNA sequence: TGTGCCAGTAGTGCCCGACAGGGGGCTAAAGAGACCCAGTACTTC.

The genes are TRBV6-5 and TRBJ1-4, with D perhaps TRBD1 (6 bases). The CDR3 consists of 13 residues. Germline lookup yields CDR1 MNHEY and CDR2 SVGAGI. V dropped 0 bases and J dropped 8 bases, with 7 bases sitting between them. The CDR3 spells CASSYSTGEKLFF. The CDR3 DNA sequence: TGTGCCAGCAGTTACTCGACAGGCGAAAAACTGTTTTTT.

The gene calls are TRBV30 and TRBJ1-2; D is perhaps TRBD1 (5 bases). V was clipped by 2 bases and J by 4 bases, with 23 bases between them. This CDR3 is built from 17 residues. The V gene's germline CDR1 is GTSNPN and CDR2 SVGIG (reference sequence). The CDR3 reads CAWSSPRAKTLSYGYTF. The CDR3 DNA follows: TGTGCCTGGAGTTCGCCCAGGGCCAAAACACTGTCCTATGGCTACACCTTC.

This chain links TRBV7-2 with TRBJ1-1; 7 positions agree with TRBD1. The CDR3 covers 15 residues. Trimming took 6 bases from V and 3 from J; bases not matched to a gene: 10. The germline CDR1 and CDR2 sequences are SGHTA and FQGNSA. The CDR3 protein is CASRFLNRGDTEAFF. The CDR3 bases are TGTGCCAGCAGATTCTTGAACAGGGGAGACACTGAAGCTTTCTTT.

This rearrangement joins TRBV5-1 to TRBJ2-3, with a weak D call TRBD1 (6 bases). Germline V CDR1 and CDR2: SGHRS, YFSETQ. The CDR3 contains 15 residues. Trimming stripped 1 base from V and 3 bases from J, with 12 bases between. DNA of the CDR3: TGCGCCAGCAGCTTGTCGAGTACAGGGACAGATACGCAGTATTTT. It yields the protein CASSLSSTGTDTQYF.

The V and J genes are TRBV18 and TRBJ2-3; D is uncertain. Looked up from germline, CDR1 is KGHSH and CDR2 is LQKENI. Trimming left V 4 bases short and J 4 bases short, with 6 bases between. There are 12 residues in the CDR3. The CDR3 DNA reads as TGTGCCAGCTCACGCCGGGCAGATACGCAGTATTTT. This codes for CASSRRADTQYF.

The CDR3 DNA sequence: TGTGCCAGCAGCATGCACCAGGGCAATGAAAAACTGTTTTTT. Protein sequence: CASSMHQGNEKLFF. This rearrangement joins TRBV7-2 to TRBJ1-4; possible D gene TRBD1, 5 bases. The germline V and J ends were trimmed by 5 bases and 5 bases, with 12 bases remaining between them. The CDR3 has 14 amino acids. Germline V gene lookup returns CDR1 SGHTA and CDR2 FQGNSA.

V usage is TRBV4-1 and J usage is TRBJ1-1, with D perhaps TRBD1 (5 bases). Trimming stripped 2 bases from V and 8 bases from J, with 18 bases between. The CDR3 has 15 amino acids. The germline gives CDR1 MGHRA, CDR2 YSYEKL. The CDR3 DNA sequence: TGCGCCAGCAGCCAATCCCGGGACTCTCCTATCGAAGCTTTCTTT. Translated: CASSQSRDSPIEAFF.

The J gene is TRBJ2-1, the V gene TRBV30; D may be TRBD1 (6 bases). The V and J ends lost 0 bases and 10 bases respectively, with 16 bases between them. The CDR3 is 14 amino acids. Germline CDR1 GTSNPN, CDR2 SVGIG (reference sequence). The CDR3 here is CAWSVHGDMGEQFF. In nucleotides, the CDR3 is TGTGCCTGGAGTGTACACGGGGACATGGGGGAGCAGTTCTTC.

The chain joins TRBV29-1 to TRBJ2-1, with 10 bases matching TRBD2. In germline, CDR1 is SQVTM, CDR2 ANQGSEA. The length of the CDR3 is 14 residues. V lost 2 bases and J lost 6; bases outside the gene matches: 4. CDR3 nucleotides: TGCAGCGTTGAACTAGCGGGAGTGTTCAATGAGCAGTTCTTC. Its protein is CSVELAGVFNEQFF.

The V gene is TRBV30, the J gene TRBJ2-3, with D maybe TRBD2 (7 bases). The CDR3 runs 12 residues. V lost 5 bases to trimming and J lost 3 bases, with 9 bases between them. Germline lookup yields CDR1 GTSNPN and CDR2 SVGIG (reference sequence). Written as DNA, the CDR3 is TGTGCCTGGGGGAGGGGGACAGATACGCAGTATTTT. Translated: CAWGRGTDTQYF.

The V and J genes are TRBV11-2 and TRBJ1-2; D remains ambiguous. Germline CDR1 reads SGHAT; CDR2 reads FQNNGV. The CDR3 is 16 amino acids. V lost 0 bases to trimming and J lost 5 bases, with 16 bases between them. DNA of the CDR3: TGTGCCAGCAGCTTAGATCTCAATCTGGCACGTTATGGCTACACCTTC. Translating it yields CASSLDLNLARYGYTF.

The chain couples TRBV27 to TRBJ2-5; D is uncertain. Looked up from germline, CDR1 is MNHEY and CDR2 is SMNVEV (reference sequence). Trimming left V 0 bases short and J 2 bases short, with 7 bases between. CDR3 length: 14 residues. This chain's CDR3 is CASSLSYNQETQYF. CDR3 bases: TGTGCCAGCAGTTTATCGTACAATCAAGAGACCCAGTACTTC.

The CDR3 DNA sequence: TGCAGCGTGGCCACAGCAAACTATGGCTACACCTTC. It codes for CSVATANYGYTF. The chain is built from TRBV29-1 and TRBJ1-2; no clear D gene. This CDR3 spans 12 amino acids. The germline CDR1 and CDR2 sequences are SQVTM and ANQGSEA. Trimming shortened V by 6 bases and J by 2 bases, and 10 bases separated the two germline ends.

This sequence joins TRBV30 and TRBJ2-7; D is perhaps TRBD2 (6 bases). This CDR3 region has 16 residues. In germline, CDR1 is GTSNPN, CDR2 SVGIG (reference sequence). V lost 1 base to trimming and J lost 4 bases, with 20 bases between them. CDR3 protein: CAWSGFRRGFSYEQYF. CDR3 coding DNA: TGTGCCTGGAGTGGCTTTCGGAGGGGATTTTCGTACGAGCAGTACTTC.

CDR3 loop: CASSEIAGDEQFF. CDR3 nucleotides: TGCGCCAGCAGTGAGATAGCGGGCGATGAGCAGTTCTTC. This chain links TRBV10-2 with TRBJ2-1; TRBD2 agrees at 7 bases. The trim removed 2 bases at V and 8 bases at J, leaving 3 bases unmatched. There are 13 residues in the CDR3. Per germline, CDR1 WSHSY and CDR2 SAAADI.

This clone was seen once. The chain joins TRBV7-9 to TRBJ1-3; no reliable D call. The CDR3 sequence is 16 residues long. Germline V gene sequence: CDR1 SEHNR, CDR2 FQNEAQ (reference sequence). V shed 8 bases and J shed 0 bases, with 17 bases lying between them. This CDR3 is CASAPRSRSSGNTIYF. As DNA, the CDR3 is TGTGCCAGCGCTCCCCGGAGCAGATCCTCTGGAAACACCATATATTTT.

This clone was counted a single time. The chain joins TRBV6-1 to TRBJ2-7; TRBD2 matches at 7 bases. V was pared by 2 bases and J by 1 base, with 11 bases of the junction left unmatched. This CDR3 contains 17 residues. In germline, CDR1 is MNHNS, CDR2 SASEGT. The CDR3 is CASSERASGLLSYEQYF. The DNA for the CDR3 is TGTGCCAGCAGTGAACGTGCTAGCGGATTACTTTCCTACGAGCAGTACTTC.

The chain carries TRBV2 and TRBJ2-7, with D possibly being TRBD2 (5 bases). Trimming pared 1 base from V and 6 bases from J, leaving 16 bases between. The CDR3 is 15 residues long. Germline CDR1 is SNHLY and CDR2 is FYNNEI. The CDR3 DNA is TGTGCCAGCAGTGAAGAAGGAGGACCGCCGAGCGAGCAGTACTTC. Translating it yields CASSEEGGPPSEQYF.

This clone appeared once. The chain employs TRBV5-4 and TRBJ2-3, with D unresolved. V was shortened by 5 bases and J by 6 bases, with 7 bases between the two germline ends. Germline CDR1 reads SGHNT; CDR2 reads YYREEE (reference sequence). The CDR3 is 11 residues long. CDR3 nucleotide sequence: TGTGCCAGCAGGAGCTTCGATACGCAGTATTTT. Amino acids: CASRSFDTQYF.

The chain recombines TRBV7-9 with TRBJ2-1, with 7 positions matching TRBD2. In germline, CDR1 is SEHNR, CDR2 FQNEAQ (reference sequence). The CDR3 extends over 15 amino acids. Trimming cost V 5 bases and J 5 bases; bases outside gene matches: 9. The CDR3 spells CASSESGTADNEQFF. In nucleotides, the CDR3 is TGTGCCAGCAGCGAGAGCGGGACTGCAGACAATGAGCAGTTCTTC.

The CDR3: CAIISGQGARGTEAFF. CDR3 DNA: TGTGCCATCATATCGGGACAGGGGGCGCGAGGAACTGAAGCTTTCTTT. The genes are TRBV28 and TRBJ1-1, with 12 bases that match TRBD1. Germline CDR1 reads MDHEN; CDR2 reads SYDVKM. The CDR3 spans 16 residues. With V trimmed by 10 bases and J by 5 bases, 14 bases remained unmatched.

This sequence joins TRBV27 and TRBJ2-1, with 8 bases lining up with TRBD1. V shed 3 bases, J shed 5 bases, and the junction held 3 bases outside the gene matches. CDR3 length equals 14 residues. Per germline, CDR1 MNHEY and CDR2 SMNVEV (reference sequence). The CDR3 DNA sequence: TGTGCCAGCAGTTTTCTGGGACAGGACAATGAGCAGTTCTTC. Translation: CASSFLGQDNEQFF.

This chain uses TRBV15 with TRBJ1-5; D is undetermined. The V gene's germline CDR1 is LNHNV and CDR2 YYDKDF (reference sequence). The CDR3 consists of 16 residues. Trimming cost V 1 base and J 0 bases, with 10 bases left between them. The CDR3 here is CATSRGRGISNQPQHF. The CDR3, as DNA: TGTGCCACCAGCAGAGGACGCGGAATTAGCAATCAGCCCCAGCATTTT.

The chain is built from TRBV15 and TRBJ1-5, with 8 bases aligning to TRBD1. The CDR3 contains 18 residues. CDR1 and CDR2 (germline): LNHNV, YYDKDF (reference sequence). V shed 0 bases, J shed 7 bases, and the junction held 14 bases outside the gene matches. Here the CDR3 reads CATSRDPLGQGRIQPQHF. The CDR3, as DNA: TGTGCCACCAGCAGAGATCCCTTAGGACAGGGTCGTATCCAGCCCCAGCATTTT. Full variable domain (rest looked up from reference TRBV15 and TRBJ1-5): DAMVIQNPRYQVTQFGKPVTLSCSQTLNHNVMYWYQQKSSQAPKLLFHYYDKDFNNEADTPDNFQSRRPNTSFCFLDIRSPGLGDTAMYLCATSRDPLGQGRIQPQHFGDGTRLSIL.

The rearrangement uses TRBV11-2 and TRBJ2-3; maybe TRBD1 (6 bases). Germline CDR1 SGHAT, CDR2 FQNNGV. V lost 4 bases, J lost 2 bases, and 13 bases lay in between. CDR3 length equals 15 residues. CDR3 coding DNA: TGTGCCAGCAGCTACACGGGACAACCCACAGATACGCAGTATTTT. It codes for CASSYTGQPTDTQYF.